The next 22 T cell receptor beta chains were all read from a single sample in a study of cytomegalovirus exposure and HLA in healthy donors. PCR employed 60 Vbeta and 13 Jbeta primers. The assay was immunoSEQ multiplex PCR, and TCRdb's table has in-frame clones only and misses some. The data contain about 94,000 clones, under 80% of them seen just once; the ten biggest clones take up 7.1%. Sequencing was performed on PBMCs. These receptors all come from a man aged 40-50 years in good health and CMV-seropositive.

This clone was seen more than once but under ten times. This sequence joins TRBV28 and TRBJ1-1, with 9 nucleotides matching TRBD1. Unmatched junction bases numbered 9, after V lost 5 bases and J lost 5 bases. CDR1 is MDHEN and CDR2 is SYDVKM in the germline V gene. This CDR3 is 15 amino acids long. The CDR3 coding sequence is TGTGCCAGCAGTGGATACGGGACAGGGCGGACTGAAGCTTTCTTT. This sequence encodes CASSGYGTGRTEAFF.

V and J are TRBV4-2 and TRBJ2-2; 9 nucleotides match TRBD1. J was trimmed by 4 bases and V by 4 bases; bases with no gene match: 1. Germline loops: CDR1 LGHNA, CDR2 YNFKEQ. CDR3 length: 14 amino acids. The CDR3 region is CASSPTGGTGELFF. The CDR3 nucleotides read TGTGCCAGCAGCCCGACAGGGGGCACCGGGGAGCTGTTTTTT.

This clone turned up a few times. The V and J genes are TRBV9 and TRBJ2-1; D gene ambiguous. V was pared by 1 base and J by 7 bases, with 9 bases between. The CDR3 loop spans 13 amino acids. Germline lookup yields CDR1 SGDLS and CDR2 YYNGEE. The CDR3 spells CASSVFERNEQFF. CDR3 DNA: TGTGCCAGCAGCGTATTCGAGAGGAATGAGCAGTTCTTC.

About this clone: The identical CDR3 is also encoded by other nucleotide sequences in the sample. This chain joins TRBV7-2 and TRBJ1-2; tentative D call: TRBD1 (6 bases). Per the germline V gene, CDR1 is SGHTA and CDR2 is FQGNSA. Trimming cost V 1 base and J 4 bases, with 10 bases left between them. There are 14 residues in the CDR3. CDR3 in amino acids: CASSLEQGSYGYTF. Written as DNA, the CDR3 is TGTGCCAGCAGCTTAGAACAGGGTTCCTATGGCTACACCTTC. Supplemented by reference TRBV7-2 and TRBJ1-2, the full variable domain reads GAGVSQSPSNKVTEKGKDVELRCDPISGHTALYWYRQSLGQGLEFLIYFQGNSAPDKSGLPSDRFSAERTGGSVSTLTIQRTQQEDSAVYLCASSLEQGSYGYTFGSGTRLTVV.

The rearrangement uses TRBV15 and TRBJ2-1, with D hard to call. Germline V gene sequence: CDR1 LNHNV, CDR2 YYDKDF (reference sequence). CDR3 length equals 15 residues. V was shortened by 1 base and J by 0 bases, with 7 bases between the two germline ends. As DNA, the CDR3 is TGTGCCACCAGCAGAGTTCCAATCTCCTACAATGAGCAGTTCTTC. Its protein is CATSRVPISYNEQFF.

This clone was seen a handful of times. In nucleotides, the CDR3 is TGTGCCAGCAGCTACTCGGGGAGCTACGAGCAGTACTTC. Translating it yields CASSYSGSYEQYF. The V and J genes are TRBV11-2 and TRBJ2-7, with D tentatively TRBD2 (5 bases). The CDR3 has 13 amino acids. Per the germline V gene, CDR1 is SGHAT and CDR2 is FQNNGV. Between the trimmed V and J ends, which lost 4 bases and 3 bases, there was a span of 10 bases.

The chain recombines TRBV9 with TRBJ1-5; 9 bases are shared with TRBD1. This CDR3 has 16 residues. The V and J ends lost 7 bases and 2 bases, in that order; junction bases with no gene match: 10. The germline gives CDR1 SGDLS, CDR2 YYNGEE. The CDR3 nucleotides read TGTGCCAGCTGGCCCCCCACAGGGGGCCGCAATCAGCCCCAGCATTTT. Protein sequence: CASWPPTGGRNQPQHF.

The rearrangement uses TRBV5-1 and TRBJ2-3, with 10 bases that match TRBD1. The length of the CDR3 is 18 residues. Per germline, CDR1 SGHRS and CDR2 YFSETQ. The V and J ends lost 2 bases and 3 bases, in that order; junction bases with no gene match: 12. The CDR3 sequence: CASSLAGQGIGRTDTQYF. The CDR3 DNA reads TGCGCCAGCAGCTTAGCGGGACAGGGGATAGGAAGAACAGATACGCAGTATTTT.

The V and J genes are TRBV5-5 and TRBJ2-5, with D possibly TRBD2 on 6 matching bases. CDR3 length: 17 residues. Trimming removed 4 bases at V and 0 bases at J, with 19 bases between. Germline V gene lookup returns CDR1 SGHKS and CDR2 YYEKEE (reference sequence). DNA of the CDR3: TGTGCCAGCAGCCTCGAGACTAGGATTAAATACCAAGAGACCCAGTACTTC. Translated: CASSLETRIKYQETQYF.

This sequence joins TRBV27 and TRBJ2-1, with D possibly TRBD2 on 7 matching bases. V was pared by 6 bases and J by 3 bases, with 18 bases between. Germline CDR1 and CDR2: MNHEY and SMNVEV (reference sequence). This CDR3 is 16 amino acids long. As DNA, the CDR3 is TGTGCCAGCAGCGAACTCGGGGGGACAAACTACAATGAGCAGTTCTTC. Translated, it gives CASSELGGTNYNEQFF.

The chain employs TRBV6-5 and TRBJ1-3; D uncertain. This CDR3 contains 15 residues. Looked up from germline, CDR1 is MNHEY and CDR2 is SVGAGI. The germline V and J ends were trimmed by 2 bases and 2 bases, with 10 bases remaining between them. The CDR3 loop reads CASSYREGPGNTIYF. For the CDR3, the DNA is TGTGCCAGCAGTTACCGAGAGGGCCCTGGAAACACCATATATTTT.

CDR3 bases: TGTGCCAGCAGTAGAGCCGGGACTAGTCCCCGGACCCAGTACTTC. Translation: CASSRAGTSPRTQYF. The chain couples TRBV27 to TRBJ2-5; 8 bases match TRBD2. The germline CDR1 and CDR2 sequences are MNHEY and SMNVEV (reference sequence). J gave up 7 bases and V 5 bases, and 12 bases lay outside the gene matches. This CDR3 is built from 15 residues.

This clone has just a few counts. The rearrangement uses TRBV11-2 and TRBJ1-4; D not certain. Trimming removed 0 bases at V and 4 bases at J, with 3 bases between. The V gene's germline CDR1 is SGHAT and CDR2 FQNNGV. CDR3 length: 13 amino acids. As DNA, the CDR3 is TGTGCCAGCAGCTTAGACGTTAATGAAAAACTGTTTTTT. Its translation: CASSLDVNEKLFF.

The V and J genes are TRBV28 and TRBJ1-5, with a possible D match to TRBD1 (6 bases). V was trimmed by 3 bases and J by 11 bases, leaving 14 bases between them. The CDR3 runs 13 residues. Germline V gene data show CDR1 as MDHEN and CDR2 as SYDVKM. The CDR3 coding sequence is TGTGCCAGCAGTTTCGGGGGGGCAAGGGCCCAGCATTTT. The encoded protein is CASSFGGARAQHF.

This rearrangement joins TRBV10-2 to TRBJ2-1; TRBD2 matches 9 bases. The germline gives CDR1 WSHSY, CDR2 SAAADI. This CDR3 contains 15 residues. With 3 bases clipped from V and 7 bases from J, the junction kept 7 bases outside the gene matches. CDR3 DNA sequence: TGCGCCAGCAGTGACAGTCTAGCGGGACAGAATGAGCAGTTCTTC. Translation: CASSDSLAGQNEQFF.

This clone was picked up a small number of times. This chain links TRBV6-1 with TRBJ1-1, with TRBD1 as a possible D gene (6 bases). The CDR3 runs 16 residues. Germline assignment: CDR1 MNHNS and CDR2 SASEGT. V dropped 4 bases and J dropped 5 bases, with 20 bases sitting between them. In DNA form, the CDR3 reads TGTGCCAGCAGTGGAGGGCACATAACAGGGTTTACTGAAGCTTTCTTT. As protein: CASSGGHITGFTEAFF.

Only a few counts were recorded for this clone. The sample carries other DNA sequences with the same CDR3. The J gene is TRBJ1-2, the V gene TRBV9; weak D call: TRBD1 (6 bases). Germline CDR1 reads SGDLS; CDR2 reads YYNGEE. CDR3 length: 15 amino acids. V lost 0 bases, J lost 3 bases, and 12 bases lay in between. Here the CDR3 reads CASSVAGGGDYGYTF. The DNA for the CDR3 is TGTGCCAGCAGCGTAGCTGGGGGGGGCGACTATGGCTACACCTTC.

The chain recombines TRBV25-1 with TRBJ2-5; 7 bases are a match to TRBD2. The J call may be in error: the DNA end matches TRBJ2-7 better. CDR1 and CDR2 (germline): MGHDK, SYGVNS. The CDR3 is 11 residues long. CDR3: CASSGGGEQYF. In nucleotides, the CDR3 is TGTGCCAGCAGTGGGGGGGGCGAGCAGTACTTC.

The gene calls are TRBV14 and TRBJ1-3; D remains ambiguous. V lost 4 bases to trimming and J lost 0 bases, with 10 bases between them. Looked up from germline, CDR1 is SGHDN and CDR2 is FVKESK. This CDR3 has 15 residues. The chain's CDR3 is CASSLGLISGNTIYF. CDR3 bases: TGTGCCAGCAGCCTCGGACTCATCTCTGGAAACACCATATATTTT. Together with reference TRBV14 and TRBJ1-3, the CDR3 gives the full variable domain: EAGVTQFPSHSVIEKGQTVTLRCDPISGHDNLYWYRRVMGKEIKFLLHFVKESKQDESGMPNNRFLAERTGGTYSTLKVQPAELEDSGVYFCASSLGLISGNTIYFGEGSWLTVV.

This clone turned up a few times. The V call is TRBV2, the J call TRBJ1-5; TRBD1 aligns across 8 bases. After removal of 5 bases from V and 7 bases from J, the junction contained 7 bases not matched to a gene. This CDR3 has 14 residues. CDR1 is SNHLY and CDR2 is FYNNEI in the germline V gene. CDR3 coding DNA: TGTGCCAGCAGTACCGGACAGGGCGGACAGCCCCAGCATTTT. Translating gives CASSTGQGGQPQHF.

The rearrangement links TRBV5-4 to TRBJ2-3, with TRBD2 identical over 8 bases. The CDR3 runs 16 residues. V shed 0 bases and J 0 bases; nucleotides not matched to a gene: 3. Germline V gives CDR1 SGHNT, CDR2 YYREEE (reference sequence). CDR3: CASSLGAGVSTDTQYF. The CDR3 bases are TGTGCCAGCAGCTTGGGAGCGGGGGTAAGCACAGATACGCAGTATTTT.

This chain connects TRBV14 to TRBJ2-1; possible D gene TRBD2, 6 bases. Germline lookup yields CDR1 SGHDN and CDR2 FVKESK. The germline V and J ends were trimmed by 3 bases and 3 bases, with 12 bases remaining between them. This CDR3 spans 15 amino acids. The CDR3 reads CASSQTGGIYNEQFF. In DNA, the CDR3 is TGTGCCAGCAGCCAGACGGGCGGGATCTACAATGAGCAGTTCTTC. The whole variable domain, remainder taken from reference TRBV14 and TRBJ2-1, is EAGVTQFPSHSVIEKGQTVTLRCDPISGHDNLYWYRRVMGKEIKFLLHFVKESKQDESGMPNNRFLAERTGGTYSTLKVQPAELEDSGVYFCASSQTGGIYNEQFFGPGTRLTVL.